This T cell receptor beta chain originates from a study of precursors of human CD4 cytotoxic T cells (dated by TCRdb to 2017 to 2018). With regard to the full study: The bulk TCR-seq analysis covered CD4+ memory subsets from 15 or so donors in total. TCR-seq analysis of some 15 donors yielded TCRalpha and TCRbeta chain sequences (table S7).

The CDR1 and CDR2 encoded by the germline V gene are MGHRA and YSYEKL. The CDR3 contains 17 residues, cysteine and phenylalanine counted. Only the CDR3 portion is preserved as DNA: 51 bases, with reading frame beginning at the first base. At the junction V is shortened by 1 base and J by 5 bases, with 17 bases in between. This clonotype is categorized as large (0.1 to 1%). Its antigen is still unknown. No per-base quality is available; no much larger clone lies one base away. Overall results and qualifications from the work: A bigger share of IL-7Rhigh TEMRA clonotypes consisted of expanded effector clonotypes than was the case for TEM or TCM clonotypes. More restricted TCR repertoires, with lower diversity and more expanded clonotypes, were shown by IL-7Rhigh and IL-7R- TEMRA subsets than by TCM and TEM subsets. According to the authors, an observational design in humans cannot definitively determine the direction of differentiation between precursor and effector cells. Only 13 of the 14 donors were included in some bulk TCR-seq comparisons, suggesting that not every subset was available for every donor.

To test for a precursor-effector relationship among CD4 cytotoxic T cells, four sorted CD4+ memory subsets (TCM, TEM, IL-7Rhigh TEMRA, IL-7R- TEMRA) underwent bulk UMI-based TCR sequencing. Cells were obtained from peripheral blood mononuclear cells that had been isolated from human blood. TCRdb names Illumina MiSeq as the instrument used. The study's own analysis went as follows. Repertoire diversity was measured with the Shannon-Wiener index computed in VDJtools. Expanded TCRbeta clonotypes were defined as those with a clonotype frequency of at least 3. TCRdb trimmed public reads at Q25 via fastp, called clones via MiXCR and kept in-frame beta chains. Records with the same CDR3 protein are collapsed into one entry carrying the most frequent genes and DNA. The V and J calls were determined by TCRdb, not by the authors. This sample gives 550 to 650 distinct CDR3 sequences in total; about a sixth of them show up just once. Of the sample, more than 7% falls within the top ten clones.

Sequencing used memory CD4+ T cells from blood (PBMCs). The origin of this receptor is a human donor in good health. Here the chain combines TRBV4-1 and TRBJ2-2, with no reliable assignment of the D segment. The CDR3 reads CASSQVNMGFLTGELFF. The sequence in DNA is TGCGCCAGCAGCCAAGTAAATATGGGTTTCCTGACCGGGGAGCTGTTTTTT.